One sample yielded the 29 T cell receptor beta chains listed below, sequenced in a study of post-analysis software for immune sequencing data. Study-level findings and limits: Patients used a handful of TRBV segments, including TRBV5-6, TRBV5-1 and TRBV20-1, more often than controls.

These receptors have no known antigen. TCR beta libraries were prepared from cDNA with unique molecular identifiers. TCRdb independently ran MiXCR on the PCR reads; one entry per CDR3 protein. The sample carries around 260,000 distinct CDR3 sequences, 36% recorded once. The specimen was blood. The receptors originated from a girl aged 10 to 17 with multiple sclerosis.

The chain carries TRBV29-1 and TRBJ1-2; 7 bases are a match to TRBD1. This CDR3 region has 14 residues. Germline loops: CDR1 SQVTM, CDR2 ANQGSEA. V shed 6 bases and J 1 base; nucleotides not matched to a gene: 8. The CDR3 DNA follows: TGCAGCGTGTCTGGGCAGGGGGGTAACTATGGCTACACCTTC. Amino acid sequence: CSVSGQGGNYGYTF.

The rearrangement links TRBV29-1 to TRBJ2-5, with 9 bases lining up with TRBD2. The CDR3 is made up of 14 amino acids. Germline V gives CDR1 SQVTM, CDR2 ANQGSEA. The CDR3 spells CSATDLAGYETQYF. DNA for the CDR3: TGCAGTGCGACGGACCTAGCGGGATACGAGACCCAGTACTTC. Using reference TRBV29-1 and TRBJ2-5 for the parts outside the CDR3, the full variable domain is SAVISQKPSRDICQRGTSLTIQCQVDSQVTMMFWYRQQPGQSLTLIATANQGSEATYESGFVIDKFPISRPNLTFSTLTVSNMSPEDSSIYLCSATDLAGYETQYFGPGTRLLVL.

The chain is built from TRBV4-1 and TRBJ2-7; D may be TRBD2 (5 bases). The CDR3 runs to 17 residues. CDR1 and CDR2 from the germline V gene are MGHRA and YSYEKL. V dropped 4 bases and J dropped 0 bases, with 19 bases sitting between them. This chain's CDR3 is CASSPRLSETGSYEQYF. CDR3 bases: TGCGCCAGCAGCCCTCGACTTAGCGAGACTGGCTCCTACGAGCAGTACTTC.

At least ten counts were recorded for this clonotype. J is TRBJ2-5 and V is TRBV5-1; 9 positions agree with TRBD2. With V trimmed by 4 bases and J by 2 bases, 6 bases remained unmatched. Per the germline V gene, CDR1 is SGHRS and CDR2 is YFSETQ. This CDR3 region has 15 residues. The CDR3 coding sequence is TGCGCCAGCAGCCGTAAGCGGGGGGATCAAGAGACCCAGTACTTC. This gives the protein CASSRKRGDQETQYF.

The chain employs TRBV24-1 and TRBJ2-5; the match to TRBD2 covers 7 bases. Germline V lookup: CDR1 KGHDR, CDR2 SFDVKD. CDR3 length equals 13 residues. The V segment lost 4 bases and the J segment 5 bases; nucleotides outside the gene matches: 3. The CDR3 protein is CATSETGGETQYF. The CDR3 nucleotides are TGTGCCACCAGTGAGACCGGGGGGGAGACCCAGTACTTC.

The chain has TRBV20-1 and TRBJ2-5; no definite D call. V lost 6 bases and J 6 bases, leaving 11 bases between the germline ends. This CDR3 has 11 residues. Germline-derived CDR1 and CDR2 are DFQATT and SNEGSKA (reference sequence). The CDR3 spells CSAGSQKTQYF. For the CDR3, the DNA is TGCAGTGCGGGATCTCAGAAGACCCAGTACTTC.

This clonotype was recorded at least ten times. CDR3 DNA: TGTGCCAGCAGCAAAGTCCCTAGCGGAAGCTCCTACAATGAGCAGTTCTTC. It is translated as CASSKVPSGSSYNEQFF. This chain connects TRBV21-1 to TRBJ2-1; the table gives TRBD2 as D, unverified against the DNA. TRBV21-1 is reported as a pseudogene. The CDR3 extends over 17 amino acids.

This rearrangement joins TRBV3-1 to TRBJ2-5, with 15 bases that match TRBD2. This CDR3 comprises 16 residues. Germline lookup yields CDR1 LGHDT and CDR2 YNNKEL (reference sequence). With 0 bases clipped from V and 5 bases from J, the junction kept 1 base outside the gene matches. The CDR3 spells CASSQDGTSGRETQYF. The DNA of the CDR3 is TGTGCCAGCAGCCAAGATGGGACTAGCGGGAGGGAGACCCAGTACTTC.

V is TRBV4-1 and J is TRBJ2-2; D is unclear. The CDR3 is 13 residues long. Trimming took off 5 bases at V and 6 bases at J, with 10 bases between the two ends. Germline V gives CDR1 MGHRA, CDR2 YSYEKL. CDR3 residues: CASSIGRPGELFF. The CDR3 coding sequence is TGCGCCAGCAGCATAGGACGACCCGGGGAGCTGTTTTTT.

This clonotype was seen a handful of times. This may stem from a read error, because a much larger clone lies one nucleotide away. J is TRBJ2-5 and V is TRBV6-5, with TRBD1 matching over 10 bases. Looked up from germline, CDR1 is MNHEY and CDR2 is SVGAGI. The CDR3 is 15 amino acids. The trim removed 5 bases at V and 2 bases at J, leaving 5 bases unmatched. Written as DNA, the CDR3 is TGTGCCAGCAGTGACGGGGGACAGGGGCAAGAGACCCAGTACTTC. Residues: CASSDGGQGQETQYF.

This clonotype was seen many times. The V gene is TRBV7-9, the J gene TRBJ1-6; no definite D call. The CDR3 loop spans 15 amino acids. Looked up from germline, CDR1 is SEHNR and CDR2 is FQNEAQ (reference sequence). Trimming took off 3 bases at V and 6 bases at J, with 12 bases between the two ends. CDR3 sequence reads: CASSFPDGINSPLHF. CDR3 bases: TGTGCCAGCAGCTTTCCGGACGGGATTAATTCACCCCTCCACTTT.

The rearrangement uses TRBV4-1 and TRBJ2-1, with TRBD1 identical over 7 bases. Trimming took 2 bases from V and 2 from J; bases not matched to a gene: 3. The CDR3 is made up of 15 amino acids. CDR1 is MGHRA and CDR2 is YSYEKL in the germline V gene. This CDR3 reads CASSQTGVPYNEQFF. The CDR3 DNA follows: TGCGCCAGCAGCCAAACAGGGGTTCCCTACAATGAGCAGTTCTTC.

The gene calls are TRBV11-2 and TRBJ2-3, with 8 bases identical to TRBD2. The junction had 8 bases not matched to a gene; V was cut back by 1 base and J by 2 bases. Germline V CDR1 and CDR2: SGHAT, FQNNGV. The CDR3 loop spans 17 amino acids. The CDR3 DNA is TGTGCCAGCAGCTTAGGGCGGGGGGCGGGGCACACAGATACGCAGTATTTT. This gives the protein CASSLGRGAGHTDTQYF.

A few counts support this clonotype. CDR3 nucleotides: TGTGCCAGCAGCCAAGAAACAGGGTTTGCCACTGAAGCTTTCTTT. Its translation is CASSQETGFATEAFF. The chain employs TRBV14 and TRBJ1-1; maybe TRBD1 (6 bases). The CDR3 has 15 amino acids. Between the trimmed V and J ends, which lost 0 bases and 4 bases, there was a span of 12 bases. CDR1 is SGHDN, CDR2 FVKESK, per germline.

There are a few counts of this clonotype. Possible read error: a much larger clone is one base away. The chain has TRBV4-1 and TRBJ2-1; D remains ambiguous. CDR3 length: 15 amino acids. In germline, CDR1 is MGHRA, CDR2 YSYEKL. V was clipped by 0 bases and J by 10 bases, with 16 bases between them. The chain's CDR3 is CASSQDRLARGEQFF. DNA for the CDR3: TGCGCCAGCAGCCAAGACCGGCTGGCGAGAGGAGAGCAGTTCTTC.

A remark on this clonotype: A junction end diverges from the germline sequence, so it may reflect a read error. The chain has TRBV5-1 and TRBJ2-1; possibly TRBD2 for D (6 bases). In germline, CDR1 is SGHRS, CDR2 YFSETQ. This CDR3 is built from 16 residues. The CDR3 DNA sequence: TGCGCCAGCAGCTCCGTGGACGGGAGTACCCACAATGAGCGGTTCTTC. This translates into CASSSVDGSTHNERFF.

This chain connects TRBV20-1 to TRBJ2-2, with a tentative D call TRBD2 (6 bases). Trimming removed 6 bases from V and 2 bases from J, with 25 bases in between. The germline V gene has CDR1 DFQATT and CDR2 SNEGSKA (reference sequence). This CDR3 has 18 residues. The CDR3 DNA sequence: TGCAGTGCCACGAATACCCTCCTAGCGAGGGTTAACACCGGGGAGCTGTTTTTT. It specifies CSATNTLLARVNTGELFF.

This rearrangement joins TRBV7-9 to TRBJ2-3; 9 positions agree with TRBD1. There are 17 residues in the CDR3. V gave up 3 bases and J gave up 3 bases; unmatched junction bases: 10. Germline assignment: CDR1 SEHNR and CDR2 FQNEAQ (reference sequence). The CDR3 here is CASSFRRPGQGTDTQYF. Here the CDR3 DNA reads TGTGCCAGCAGCTTTCGGCGGCCGGGACAGGGTACAGATACGCAGTATTTT. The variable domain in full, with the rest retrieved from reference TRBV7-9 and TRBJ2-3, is DTGVSQNPRHKITKRGQNVTFRCDPISEHNRLYWYRQTLGQGPEFLTYFQNEAQLEKSRLLSDRFSAERPKGSFSTLEIQRTEQGDSAMYLCASSFRRPGQGTDTQYFGPGTRLTVL.

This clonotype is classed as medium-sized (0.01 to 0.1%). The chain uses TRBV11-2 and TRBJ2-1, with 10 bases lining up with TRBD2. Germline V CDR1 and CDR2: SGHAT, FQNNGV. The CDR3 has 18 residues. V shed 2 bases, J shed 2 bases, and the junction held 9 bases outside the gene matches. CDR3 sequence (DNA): TGTGCCAGCAGCTTAAGGGCTAGCGGGAGAATGGCCTACAATGAGCAGTTCTTC. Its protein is CASSLRASGRMAYNEQFF.

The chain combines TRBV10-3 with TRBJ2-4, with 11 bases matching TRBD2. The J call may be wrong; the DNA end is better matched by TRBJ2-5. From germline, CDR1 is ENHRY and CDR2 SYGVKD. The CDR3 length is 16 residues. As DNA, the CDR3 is TGTGCCATCAGTGAGTCGATAGCGGGAGGGGTCGAGACCCAGTACTTC. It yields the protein CAISESIAGGVETQYF.

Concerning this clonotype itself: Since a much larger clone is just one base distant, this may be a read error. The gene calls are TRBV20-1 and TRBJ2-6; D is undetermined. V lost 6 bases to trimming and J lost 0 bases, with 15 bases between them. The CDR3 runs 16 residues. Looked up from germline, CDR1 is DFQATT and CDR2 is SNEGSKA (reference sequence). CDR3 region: CSAKGSGSSGANVLTF. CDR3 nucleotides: TGCAGTGCCAAGGGCAGTGGGTCCTCTGGGGCCAACGTCCTGACTTTC.

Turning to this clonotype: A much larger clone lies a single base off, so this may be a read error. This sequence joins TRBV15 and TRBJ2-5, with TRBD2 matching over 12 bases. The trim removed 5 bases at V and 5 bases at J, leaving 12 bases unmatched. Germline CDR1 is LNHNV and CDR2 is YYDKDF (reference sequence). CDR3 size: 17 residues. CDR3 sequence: CATSAFETSGSRETQYF. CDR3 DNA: TGTGCCACCAGCGCATTTGAGACTAGCGGGAGTCGCGAGACCCAGTACTTC.

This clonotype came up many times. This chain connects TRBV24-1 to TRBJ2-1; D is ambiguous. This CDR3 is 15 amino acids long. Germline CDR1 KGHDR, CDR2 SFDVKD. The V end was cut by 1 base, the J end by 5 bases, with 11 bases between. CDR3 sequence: CATSDFVSPHNEQFF. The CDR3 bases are TGTGCCACCAGTGATTTCGTCTCCCCCCACAATGAGCAGTTCTTC.

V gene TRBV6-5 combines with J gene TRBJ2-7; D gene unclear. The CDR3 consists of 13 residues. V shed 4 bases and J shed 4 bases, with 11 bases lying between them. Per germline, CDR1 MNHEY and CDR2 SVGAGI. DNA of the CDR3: TGTGCCAGCAGTTCCGGGCCTAGATACGAGCAGTACTTC. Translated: CASSSGPRYEQYF.

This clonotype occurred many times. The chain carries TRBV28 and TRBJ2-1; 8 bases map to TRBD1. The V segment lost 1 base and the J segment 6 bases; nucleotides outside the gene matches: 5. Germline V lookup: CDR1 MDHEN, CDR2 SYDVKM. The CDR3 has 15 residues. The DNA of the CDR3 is TGTGCCAGCAGTTTATCAGGGGGCGCAGTCAATGAGCAGTTCTTC. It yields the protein CASSLSGGAVNEQFF. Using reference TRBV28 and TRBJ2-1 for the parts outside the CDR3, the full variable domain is DVKVTQSSRYLVKRTGEKVFLECVQDMDHENMFWYRQDPGLGLRLIYFSYDVKMKEKGDIPEGYSVSREKKERFSLILESASTNQTSMYLCASSLSGGAVNEQFFGPGTRLTVL.

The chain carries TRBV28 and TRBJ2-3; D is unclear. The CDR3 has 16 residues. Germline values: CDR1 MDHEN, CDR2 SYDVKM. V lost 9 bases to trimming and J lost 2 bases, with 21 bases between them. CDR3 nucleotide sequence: TGTGCCAGTCCGCCACATTACGCGGTACCCACAGATACGCAGTATTTT. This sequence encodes CASPPHYAVPTDTQYF.

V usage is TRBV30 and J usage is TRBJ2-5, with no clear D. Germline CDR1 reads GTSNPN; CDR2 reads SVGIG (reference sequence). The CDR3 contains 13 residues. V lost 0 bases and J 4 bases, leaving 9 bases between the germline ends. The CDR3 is CAWSVRRVETQYF. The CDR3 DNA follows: TGTGCCTGGAGTGTACGGCGCGTAGAGACCCAGTACTTC.

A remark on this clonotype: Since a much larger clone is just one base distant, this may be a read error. The DNA of the CDR3 is TGCAGTGCTAGAGATCCAGGGGGTGTGAGGGGCTGCACCTTC. This sequence encodes CSARDPGGVRGCTF. This chain links TRBV20-1 with TRBJ1-2; 7 bases line up with TRBD1. This CDR3 spans 14 amino acids. Germline V gene data show CDR1 as DFQATT and CDR2 as SNEGSKA (reference sequence).

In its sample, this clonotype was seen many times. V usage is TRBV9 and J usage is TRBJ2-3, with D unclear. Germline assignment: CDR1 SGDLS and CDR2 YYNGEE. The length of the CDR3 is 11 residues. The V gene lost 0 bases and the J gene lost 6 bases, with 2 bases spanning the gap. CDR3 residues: CASSVGDTQYF. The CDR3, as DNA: TGTGCCAGCAGCGTAGGGGATACGCAGTATTTT. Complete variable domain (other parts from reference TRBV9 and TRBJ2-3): DSGVTQTPKHLITATGQRVTLRCSPRSGDLSVYWYQQSLDQGLQFLIQYYNGEERAKGNILERFSAQQFPDLHSELNLSSLELGDSALYFCASSVGDTQYFGPGTRLTVL.